The 9 T cell receptor beta chains below all came from one sample that was sequenced in a study of T cells in tumors after PD-1 blockade (dated by TCRdb to the late 2010s). Preparation of the library involved the immunoSEQ multiplex PCR assay. The table was pulled from immuneACCESS by TCRdb, which kept in-frame rearrangements only. Such tables lose some clones; where checked, under half of the loss comes from unresolved V genes, and the rest has no known cause. This sample has tens of thousands of clones in its table, and approximately 79% of those were observed once. 8% to 10% of the sample comes from the top ten. The material sequenced was PBMCs, taken before anti-PD-1 therapy. The source is a human donor with advanced basal cell or squamous cell carcinoma (not recorded which).

This chain joins TRBV24-1 and TRBJ2-3; tentatively, D is TRBD1 (6 bases). Germline CDR1 reads KGHDR; CDR2 reads SFDVKD. Trimming took off 4 bases at V and 4 bases at J, with 17 bases between the two ends. The CDR3 spans 16 residues. The CDR3 DNA reads TGTGCCACCAGTGAGGTTCAGGGGCCCTTCTCAGATACGCAGTATTTT. This encodes CATSEVQGPFSDTQYF.

This clone occurred many times. The genes are TRBV7-9 and TRBJ2-2; 10 bases agree with TRBD1. This CDR3 is built from 15 residues. V was pared by 5 bases and J by 5 bases, with 5 bases of the junction left unmatched. Germline values: CDR1 SEHNR, CDR2 FQNEAQ (reference sequence). CDR3 nucleotide sequence: TGTGCCAGCAGCGCTTGGACAGGGGGGACCGGGGAGCTGTTTTTT. It codes for CASSAWTGGTGELFF.

J is TRBJ2-5 and V is TRBV9; D unresolved. The germline CDR1 and CDR2 sequences are SGDLS and YYNGEE. The V end was cut by 1 base, the J end by 3 bases, with 13 bases between. The CDR3 length is 15 residues. The CDR3 DNA sequence: TGTGCCAGCAGCGTAACCGTCGGTAGCAAAGAGACCCAGTACTTC. Encoded protein: CASSVTVGSKETQYF.

The chain carries TRBV5-1 and TRBJ1-6; D gene ambiguous. The CDR3 has 15 amino acids. The V end was cut by 2 bases, the J end by 7 bases, with 13 bases between. Germline V lookup: CDR1 SGHRS, CDR2 YFSETQ. As DNA, the CDR3 is TGCGCCAGCAGCTTCGATCCCGGAAGGAATTCACCCCTCCACTTT. Translated: CASSFDPGRNSPLHF. Full variable domain (outside the CDR3, taken from reference TRBV5-1 and TRBJ1-6): KAGVTQTPRYLIKTRGQQVTLSCSPISGHRSVSWYQQTPGQGLQFLFEYFSETQRNKGNFPGRFSGRQFSNSRSEMNVSTLELGDSALYLCASSFDPGRNSPLHFGNGTRLTVT.

This clone has only one observation. The V and J genes are TRBV18 and TRBJ2-1, with 10 bases matching TRBD1. Trimming removed 4 bases from V and 3 bases from J; junction bases left unmatched: 6. This CDR3 region has 16 residues. Germline V gene data show CDR1 as KGHSH and CDR2 as LQKENI. As DNA, the CDR3 is TGTGCCAGCTCACTATCCCGGGACAGGGGCTACAATGAGCAGTTCTTC. It yields the protein CASSLSRDRGYNEQFF. Combining the CDR3 with reference TRBV18 and TRBJ2-1 gives the whole variable domain NAGVMQNPRHLVRRRGQEARLRCSPMKGHSHVYWYRQLPEEGLKFMVYLQKENIIDESGMPKERFSAEFPKEGPSILRIQQVVRGDSAAYFCASSLSRDRGYNEQFFGPGTRLTVL.

This clone was picked up one time. This rearrangement joins TRBV14 to TRBJ2-3; D is undetermined. CDR1 is SGHDN and CDR2 is FVKESK in the germline V gene. CDR3 size: 11 residues. The V and J ends lost 3 bases and 7 bases respectively, with 5 bases between them. CDR3 nucleotides: TGTGCCAGCAGCCAGAGGTATACGCAGTATTTT. As protein: CASSQRYTQYF.

The rearrangement uses TRBV6-5 and TRBJ1-1; D unresolved. V dropped 8 bases and J dropped 0 bases, with 7 bases sitting between them. The germline V gene encodes CDR1 MNHEY and CDR2 SVGAGI. The CDR3 sequence is 12 residues long. This chain's CDR3 is CASRQLNTEAFF. For the CDR3, the DNA is TGTGCCAGCCGGCAGTTGAACACTGAAGCTTTCTTT.

The chain combines TRBV20-1 with TRBJ1-6; TRBD1 matches 7 bases. The CDR3 length is 14 residues. Germline lookup yields CDR1 DFQATT and CDR2 SNEGSKA (reference sequence). V lost 3 bases, J lost 7 bases, and 6 bases stayed unmatched. CDR3 sequence reads: CSASRAGGNSPLHF. CDR3 nucleotides: TGCAGTGCTAGTAGGGCAGGGGGGAATTCACCCCTCCACTTT.

The V gene is TRBV12-3 or TRBV12-4, the J gene TRBJ1-2; 7 bases match TRBD1. Trimming took 10 bases from V and 4 from J; bases not matched to a gene: 6. CDR3 size: 12 residues. DNA of the CDR3: TGTGCCATAGGGGGCGGCGGCTATGGCTACACCTTC. Encoded protein: CAIGGGGYGYTF.